This entry features one T cell receptor beta chain sequence. Its specificity is unknown. This sample is drawn from a study of T cells after yellow fever vaccination. Study outcomes and limitations: Primary-vaccination clones mostly resurfaced post-booster (approximately 96% CD4, 85% to 90% CD8).

The V end was cut by 4 bases, the J end by 4 bases, with 15 bases between. The CDR3 covers 16 residues. Germline V lookup: CDR1 SGDLS, CDR2 YYNGEE. TCRdb processed the 5' RACE reads anew with MiXCR; each CDR3 protein has one entry. The sample consists of approximately 610,000 distinct CDR3 sequences, about a sixth of them appearing once. The chain has TRBV9 and TRBJ2-6, with D tentatively TRBD2 (6 bases). The sequencing used PBMCs, collected around 5 days after the first yellow fever vaccination. This TCR was sampled from a man between 18 and 29 years old who received the YFV17D yellow fever vaccine. The CDR3 loop reads CASSPRAGPGANVLTF. The CDR3 DNA reads TGTGCCAGCAGCCCAAGAGCGGGCCCCGGGGCCAACGTCCTGACTTTC.